This T cell receptor (beta chain) comes out of a study of shared clonotypes between healthy human individuals. About the study: Used for every donor were three CD4 naive, three CD4 memory, two CD8 naive and one CD8 memory plate. Study conclusions and caveats: In having few donors, the study represented limited genetic and exposure-history diversity.

Germline CDR1 reads MDHEN; CDR2 reads SYDVKM. The length of the CDR3 is 12 residues. The V end was cut by 2 bases, the J end by 5 bases, with 7 bases between. Sequencing was performed with immunoSEQ multiplex PCR; in TCRdb, only in-frame clones are kept and a portion is missing. Of roughly 330,000 clones listed, over 65% are singletons. Concerning this clone itself: Its target is not known.

This receptor was taken from a man aged 30 to 39 in good health. The genes are TRBV28 and TRBJ2-7, with D perhaps TRBD1 (5 bases). The sequencing input was memory CD4+ T cells sorted from blood. As to subset: CD45RA-negative fraction. The CDR3 here is CASSLAGHEQYF. In DNA, the CDR3 is TGTGCCAGCAGTTTAGCAGGGCACGAGCAGTACTTC.